This T cell receptor (beta chain) was sequenced during a study of blood T cell repertoires in COVID-19. In the study overall: COVID-19 samples from acute and convalescent phases originated in the United States, Italy and Spain. Sources were T cells, B-cell-depleted T cells, or PBMCs; the material itself was cDNA or gDNA.

Looked up from germline, CDR1 is LGHDT and CDR2 is YNNKEL (reference sequence). V was trimmed by 6 bases and J by 4 bases, leaving 10 bases between them. The CDR3 has 13 amino acids. As processed by the authors: Estimation of nucleated cell counts relied on the amplification of reference gene primers. Method: immunoSEQ multiplex PCR; TCRdb's copy keeps in-frame clones and lacks some. That table furnishes V, J and clone size, whereas the DNA furnished D and trimming. The table includes about 360,000 clones, roughly 86% detected once. Sequencing was carried out using peripheral blood. This sequence originates from a human donor with acute or convalescent COVID-19. The donor label of this sample is uncertain. The chain is built from TRBV3-1 (or the pseudogene TRBV3-2) and TRBJ2-1, with D possibly being TRBD2 (6 bases). CDR3 residues: CASRERGYNEQFF. The CDR3 bases are TGTGCCAGCAGGGAACGGGGGTACAATGAGCAGTTCTTC.